A selection of T cell receptor beta chains follows, all from one sample in a study of identical twins. TCRdb re-derived calls from the 5' RACE reads in MiXCR, one entry per CDR3 protein. Of hundreds of thousands of distinct CDR3 sequences in the sample, 15% to 20% were seen once. The sample was also linked to a second study, of T cells expressing NK-cell markers.

Sample: PBMCs. The receptors stem from a woman aged 18-29 years in good health. Each CDR3 is given with its conserved first and last residue.

CDR3	V
CASSQERGTSGYNEQFF	TRBV4-1
CASRNPSGETQYF	TRBV6-1
CAWSVPGLAGGRNEQFF	TRBV30
CASAYGLAGPRGQYF	TRBV12-5
CASSYADRGPTGELFF	TRBV6-5
CASSLGHGASTEAFF	TRBV5-1
CASSWALDSYEQYF	TRBV6-5
CSASRDRGEQYF	TRBV20-1
CASSLTGQGSIHEQFF	TRBV7-2
CASSLLAGTIQETQYF	TRBV5-1
CASSLTPSSAPYEQYF	TRBV28
CASSPGTESEGETQYF	TRBV5-8
CASTILRTGTSSSSFAYEQYF	TRBV21-1
CASSLLAGALTDTQYF	TRBV27
CASSLDQPPLDTQYF	TRBV5-5
CASSFFGGDNEQFF	TRBV7-9
CASRYSSGYTF	TRBV6-6
CASTTSGANTGELFF	TRBV5-1
CASRAVGAFYEQYF	TRBV12-3/TRBV12-4
CSVEDTYTDTQYF	TRBV29-1
CASSFKEGRETQYF	TRBV7-2
CASSVSYNSPLHF	TRBV6-4
CASSSTSIRGYTF	TRBV5-6
CASSEGERQPQHF	TRBV5-6
CSARDSGIAGNYEQYF	TRBV20-1
CASSWSPTIYQETQYF	TRBV7-9
CATSDSGQAYNEQFF	TRBV24-1
CASSLTSGSGYTDTQYF	TRBV7-2
CASTPVRGARSVVETQYF	TRBV5-5
CATRELSTKETQYF	TRBV15
CASTSGGRNEQFF	TRBV12-3/TRBV12-4
CASSYVGRGPEAFF	TRBV6-5
CASRRGAAEETQYF	TRBV5-1
CASSYTGYGYTF	TRBV6-2/TRBV6-3
CASSYTDYGYTF	TRBV6-6
CSARVGFSGTVISYEQYF	TRBV20-1
CASTGGLAGKGSYNEQFF	TRBV27
CASSDRQGSREQYF	TRBV9
CASSLIGTVTDTQYF	TRBV11-2
CASSLPPTYEQYF	TRBV7-9
CASVPHSGANVLTF	TRBV12-3/TRBV12-4
CASSLSGNEQFF	TRBV12-3/TRBV12-4
CASSEYDGDSYNEQFF	TRBV25-1
CASSTDRARNQPQHF	TRBV7-2
CASSLARAGGVYSNQPQHF	TRBV11-1
CSVGSGDQPQHF	TRBV29-1
CASSLSISGANVLTF	TRBV5-1
CSAHSGGAEQETQYF	TRBV20-1
CASSPLIGRSGANVLTF	TRBV12-3/TRBV12-4
CASLALAGNEQFF	TRBV3-1
CASSGTGLAFNEQFF	TRBV5-6
CAISGNLGSAEAFF	TRBV10-3
CASSVGGGETQYF	TRBV9
CASSYMVSTEAFF	TRBV6-6
CASSPSGLGYTF	TRBV12-3/TRBV12-4
CSASTSGGASDTQYF	TRBV20-1
CSAKYRDQPQHF	TRBV20-1
CSAPDAEGANVLTF	TRBV20-1
CASSRGRGGGQPQHF	TRBV12-3/TRBV12-4
CSAASASARHNEQFF	TRBV20-1